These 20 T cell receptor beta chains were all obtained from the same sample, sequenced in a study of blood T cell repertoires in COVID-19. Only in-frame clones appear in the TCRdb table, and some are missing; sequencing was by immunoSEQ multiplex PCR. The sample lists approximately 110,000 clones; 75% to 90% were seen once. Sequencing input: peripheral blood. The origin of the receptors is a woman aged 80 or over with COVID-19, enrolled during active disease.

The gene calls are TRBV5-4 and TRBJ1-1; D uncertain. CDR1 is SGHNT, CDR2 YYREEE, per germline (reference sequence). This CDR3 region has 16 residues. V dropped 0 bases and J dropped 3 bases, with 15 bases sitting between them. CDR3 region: CASSLDARVIYTEAFF. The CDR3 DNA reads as TGTGCCAGCAGCTTGGACGCGAGGGTAATCTACACTGAAGCTTTCTTT. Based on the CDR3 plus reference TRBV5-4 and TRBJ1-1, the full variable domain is ETGVTQSPTHLIKTRGQQVTLRCSSQSGHNTVSWYQQALGQGPQFIFQYYREEENGRGNFPPRFSGLQFPNYSSELNVNALELDDSALYLCASSLDARVIYTEAFFGQGTRLTVV.

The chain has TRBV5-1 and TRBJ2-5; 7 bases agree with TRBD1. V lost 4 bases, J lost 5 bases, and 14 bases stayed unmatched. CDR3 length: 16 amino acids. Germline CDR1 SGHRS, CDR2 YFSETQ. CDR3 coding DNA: TGCGCCAGCAGCCCATCCGGGACAGACACGGGGGAGACCCAGTACTTC. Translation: CASSPSGTDTGETQYF. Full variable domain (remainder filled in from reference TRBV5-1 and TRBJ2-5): KAGVTQTPRYLIKTRGQQVTLSCSPISGHRSVSWYQQTPGQGLQFLFEYFSETQRNKGNFPGRFSGRQFSNSRSEMNVSTLELGDSALYLCASSPSGTDTGETQYFGPGTRLLVL.

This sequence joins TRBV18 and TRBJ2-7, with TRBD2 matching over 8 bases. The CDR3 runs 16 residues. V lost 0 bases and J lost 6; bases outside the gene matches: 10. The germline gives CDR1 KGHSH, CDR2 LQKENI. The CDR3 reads CASSPPTGGRYGEQYF. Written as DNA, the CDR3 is TGTGCCAGCTCACCACCGACGGGCGGGAGGTATGGCGAGCAGTACTTC.

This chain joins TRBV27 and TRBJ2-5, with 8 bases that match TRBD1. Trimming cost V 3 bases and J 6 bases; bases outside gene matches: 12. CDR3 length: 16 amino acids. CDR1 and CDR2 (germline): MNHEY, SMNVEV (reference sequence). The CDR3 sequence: CASSFGQGQIKKTQYF. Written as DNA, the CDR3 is TGTGCCAGCAGTTTTGGACAGGGACAGATCAAGAAGACCCAGTACTTC.

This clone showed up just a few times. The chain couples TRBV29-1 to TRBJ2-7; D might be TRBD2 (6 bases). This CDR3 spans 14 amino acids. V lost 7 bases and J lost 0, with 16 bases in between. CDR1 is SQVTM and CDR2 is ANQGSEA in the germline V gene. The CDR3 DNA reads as TGCAGCGCCCAGCTAGCGTACAGCTCCTACGAGCAGTACTTC. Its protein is CSAQLAYSSYEQYF.

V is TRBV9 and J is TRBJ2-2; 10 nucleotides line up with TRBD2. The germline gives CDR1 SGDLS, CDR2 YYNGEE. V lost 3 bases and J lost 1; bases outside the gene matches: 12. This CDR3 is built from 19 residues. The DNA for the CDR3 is TGTGCCAGCAGCGGACCTCGCGGACTAGCGGAGAGGAACACCGGGGAGCTGTTTTTT. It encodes CASSGPRGLAERNTGELFF.

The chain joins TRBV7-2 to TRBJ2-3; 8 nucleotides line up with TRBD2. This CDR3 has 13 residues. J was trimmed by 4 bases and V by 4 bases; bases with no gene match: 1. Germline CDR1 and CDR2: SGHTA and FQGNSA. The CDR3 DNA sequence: TGTGCCAGCAGCTCAGCGGGAGCAGATACGCAGTATTTT. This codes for CASSSAGADTQYF. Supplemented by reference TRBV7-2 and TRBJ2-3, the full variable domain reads GAGVSQSPSNKVTEKGKDVELRCDPISGHTALYWYRQSLGQGLEFLIYFQGNSAPDKSGLPSDRFSAERTGGSVSTLTIQRTQQEDSAVYLCASSSAGADTQYFGPGTRLTVL.

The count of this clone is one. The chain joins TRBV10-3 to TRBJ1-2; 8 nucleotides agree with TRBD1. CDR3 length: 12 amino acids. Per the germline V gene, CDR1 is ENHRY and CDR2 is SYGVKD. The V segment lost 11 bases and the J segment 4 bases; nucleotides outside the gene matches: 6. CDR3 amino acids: CAGQGKPYGYTF. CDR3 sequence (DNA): TGTGCCGGACAGGGTAAGCCCTATGGCTACACCTTC.

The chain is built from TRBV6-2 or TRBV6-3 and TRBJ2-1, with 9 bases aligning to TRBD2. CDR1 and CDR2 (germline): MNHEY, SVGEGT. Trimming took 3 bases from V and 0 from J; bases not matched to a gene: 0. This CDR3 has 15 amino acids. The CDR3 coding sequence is TGTGCCAGCAGTTATAGCGGGAGCTCCTACAATGAGCAGTTCTTC. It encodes CASSYSGSSYNEQFF.

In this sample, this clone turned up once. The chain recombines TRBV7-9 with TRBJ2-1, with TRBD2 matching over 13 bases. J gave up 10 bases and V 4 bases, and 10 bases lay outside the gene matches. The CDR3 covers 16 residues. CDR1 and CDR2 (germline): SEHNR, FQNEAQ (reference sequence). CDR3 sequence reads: CASSSRGLAGRGEQFF. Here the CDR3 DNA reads TGTGCCAGCAGCTCCCGGGGACTAGCGGGACGTGGAGAGCAGTTCTTC.

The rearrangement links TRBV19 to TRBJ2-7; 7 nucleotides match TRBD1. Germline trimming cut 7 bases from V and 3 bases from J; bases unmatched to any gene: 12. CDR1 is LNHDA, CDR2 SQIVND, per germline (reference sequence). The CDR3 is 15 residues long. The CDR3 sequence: CASTDSRQGRYEQYF. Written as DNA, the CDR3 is TGTGCCAGTACCGATTCTAGACAGGGTCGCTACGAGCAGTACTTC.

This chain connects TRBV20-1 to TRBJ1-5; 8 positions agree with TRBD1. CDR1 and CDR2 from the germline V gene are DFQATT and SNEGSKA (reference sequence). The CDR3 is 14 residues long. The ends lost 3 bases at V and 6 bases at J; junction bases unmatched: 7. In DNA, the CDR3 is TGCAGTGCTAGTTCAGGGGGCGGTCGTCAGCCCCAGCATTTT. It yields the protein CSASSGGGRQPQHF.

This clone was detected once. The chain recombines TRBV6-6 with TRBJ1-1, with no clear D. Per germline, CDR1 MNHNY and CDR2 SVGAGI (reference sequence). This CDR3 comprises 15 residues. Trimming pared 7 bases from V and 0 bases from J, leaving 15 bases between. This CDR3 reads CASTTPSRVNTEAFF. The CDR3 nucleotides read TGTGCCAGCACTACCCCCTCTCGGGTGAACACTGAAGCTTTCTTT.

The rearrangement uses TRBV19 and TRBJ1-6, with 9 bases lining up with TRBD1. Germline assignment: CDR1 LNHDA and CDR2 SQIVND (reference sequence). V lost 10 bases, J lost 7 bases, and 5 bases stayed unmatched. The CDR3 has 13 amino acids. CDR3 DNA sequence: TGTGCCACTTCCGACAGGGGGAATTCACCCCTCCACTTT. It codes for CATSDRGNSPLHF.

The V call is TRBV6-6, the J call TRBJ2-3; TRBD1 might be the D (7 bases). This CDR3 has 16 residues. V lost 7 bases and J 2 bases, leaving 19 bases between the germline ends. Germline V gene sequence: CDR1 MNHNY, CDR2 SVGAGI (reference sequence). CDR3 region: CASTDGGGKNTDTQYF. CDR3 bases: TGTGCCAGCACCGACGGAGGGGGCAAAAACACAGATACGCAGTATTTT.

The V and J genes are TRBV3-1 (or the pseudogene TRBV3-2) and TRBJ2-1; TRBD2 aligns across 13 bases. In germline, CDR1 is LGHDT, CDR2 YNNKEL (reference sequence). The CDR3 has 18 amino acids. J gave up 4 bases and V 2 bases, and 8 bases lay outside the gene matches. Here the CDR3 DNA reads TGTGCCAGCAGCCAAAGGACTAGCGGGAGAGGAAGTTACAATGAGCAGTTCTTC. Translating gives CASSQRTSGRGSYNEQFF.

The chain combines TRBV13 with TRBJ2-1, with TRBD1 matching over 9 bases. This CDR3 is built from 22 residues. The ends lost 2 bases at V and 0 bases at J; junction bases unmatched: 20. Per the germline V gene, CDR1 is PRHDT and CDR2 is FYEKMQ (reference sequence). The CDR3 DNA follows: TGTGCCAGCAGCTTATCGTTGGGGGTTGGGACAGGGAGGTTCCGCTCCTACAATGAGCAGTTCTTC. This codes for CASSLSLGVGTGRFRSYNEQFF.

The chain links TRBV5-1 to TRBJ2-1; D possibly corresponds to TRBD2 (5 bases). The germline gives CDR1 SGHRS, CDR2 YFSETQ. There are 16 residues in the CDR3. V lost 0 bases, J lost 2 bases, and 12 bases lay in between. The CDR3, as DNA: TGCGCCAGCAGCTTGGGGTTTCTAGCTGCCTACAATGAGCAGTTCTTC. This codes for CASSLGFLAAYNEQFF.

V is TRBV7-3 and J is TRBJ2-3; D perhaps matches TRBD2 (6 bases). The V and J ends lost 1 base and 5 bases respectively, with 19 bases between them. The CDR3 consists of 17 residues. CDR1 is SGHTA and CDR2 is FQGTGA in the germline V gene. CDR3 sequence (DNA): TGTGCCAGCAGCTTAAATCCCGGACTATTAACCGGAGATACGCAGTATTTT. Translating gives CASSLNPGLLTGDTQYF.

The CDR3 loop reads CASSVDGTSNSPLHF. Written as DNA, the CDR3 is TGTGCCAGCAGCGTAGACGGGACAAGTAATTCACCCCTCCACTTT. The genes are TRBV9 and TRBJ1-6; TRBD1 might be the D (6 bases). CDR3 length equals 15 residues. CDR1 is SGDLS and CDR2 is YYNGEE in the germline V gene. V was pared by 0 bases and J by 6 bases, with 10 bases between.